This T cell receptor (beta chain) came from a study of cytomegalovirus exposure and HLA in healthy donors (TCRdb year 2017). Study-level background: An earlier analysis of fewer than 750 of the donors reported over 250 Gb of sequence data and around 120 million unique TCR beta sequences obtained from around 190 million T cells. Roughly 300 gigabases of sequencing data and tens of millions of unique TCR sequences were included in an early release covering about 700 HLA-typed donors. The genetic ancestry cluster associated with self-reported Caucasian donors included around four fifths of the roughly 400 genotyped donors. The aim of the study was to test whether cataloging public T cell receptors could identify signatures of past pathogen exposure. The T cell repertoires of about 700 subjects were profiled by immunosequencing and related to cytomegalovirus serostatus. A separate validation cohort of some 130 different subjects was used in addition to the roughly 670-subject first cohort. To predict cytomegalovirus infection status, the study combined high-throughput TCR immunosequencing, statistical association of individual TCRs with disease status, and machine learning. A later analysis re-examined previously published TCR beta repertoires from 500 to 700 donors and added high-resolution HLA genotyping to investigate patterns of TCR occurrence. Rather than using new phenotypic data, the later analysis identified candidate immune exposures from TCR beta sequences and from how often those sequences occurred across donors. In an earlier analysis of 550 to 700 of the donors, high-throughput TCR beta sequencing was used to judge whether each TCR beta V gene segment behaved as functional or pseudogenic. Donor age, sex, ethnicity and CMV serostatus were compiled together with the repertoire data. In a later genetic analysis, genome-wide SNP genotypes for about three fifths of the 666 donors were used, and that subset was treated as a discovery cohort. Every repertoire in the discovery cohort had been generated on one and the same sequencing platform. Class I and class II HLA loci were covered by the typing at four-digit resolution. The number of typed donors differed by locus: roughly 629-640 for A, B, C, DRB1 and DQB1; approximately 520 for DQA1; 606 for DPA1; and 400 to 480 for DPB1. Four or five DR-DQ haplotypes were handled as single units for association and clustering because linkage in the cohort was strong. On average, around 230,000 unique TCR beta nucleotide sequences were sequenced per donor among 300 to 500 genotyped donors of the cohort, with roughly 18% of those sequences being non-productive.

Between the V and J ends, shortened by 1 base and 5 bases respectively, the junction contains 9 bases. From a lookup of the germline V gene, CDR1 and CDR2 are MDHEN and SYDVKM. The CDR3 measures 15 amino acids from cysteine to phenylalanine. The only DNA kept is the CDR3, 45 bases in frame from the first base. Results the study describes overall, beyond this receptor: Compared with the 666-donor mean, donors in an Asian-associated ancestry cluster had fewer N-insertions in productive TCRs, according to a later genetic analysis. A further reported finding was that TCR beta sequences accurately predicted the HLA-A and HLA-B alleles for most subjects in the first cohort. Across donors, most TCR sequences were observed very rarely, whereas some public TCRs were present in many individuals. The classifier was reported to diagnose cytomegalovirus status with high specificity and sensitivity in both the original cohort and the validation cohort. Several of the top co-occurrence clusters appeared to be linked to parvovirus B19, influenza, CMV and Epstein-Barr virus, according to a later analysis. Because HLA typing was missing for some donors at each locus, association tests included only the typed subset. Three of the identified cytomegalovirus-associated TCR beta chains were confirmed in vitro to be specific for cytomegalovirus antigens. Only TCR beta chains were sequenced in this cohort, and the absence of alpha or paired-chain data limited detectable features. The study gave a list of over 150 TCR beta chains associated with cytomegalovirus. Over 15 rarely observed V segments, including chromosome 9 orphons, were excluded from the earlier analysis of a few hundred of the donors because counts were too low. An association between a missense DCLRE1C variant and V-gene and J-gene trimming of TCR beta chains was found in a later genetic analysis and replicated in an independent cohort. When HLA alleles, especially DR and DQ, strongly co-occurred, attributing TCR associations to individual alleles was difficult. A later analysis found that most CMV-associated TCR beta chains appeared HLA-restricted, with HLA associations seemingly driven largely by CMV exposure. Linkage disequilibrium might explain the correlated functional status among segregating V segments, but an unknown experimental factor could not be ruled out. Because the 87-base-pair reads could not distinguish some IMGT-functional V segments, including TRBV6-2 and TRBV6-3, those segments were excluded. A later analysis found that HLA-associated TCR beta chains were more clonally expanded and had lower generation probabilities than equally common non-associated chains. Roughly uniform sequencing depth across donors was assumed in presence/absence analyses, although this assumption may not hold. Broadly in line with IMGT annotations, most TCR beta V segments showed up in productive rearrangements about 90% or about 30% of the time in an earlier analysis of 450 to 600 of the donors. The authors suggested that the approach could potentially be generalized to other disease states and immunological phenotypes. In a later analysis, 15,000 to 20,000 TCR beta sequences were associated with specific HLA alleles at a false discovery rate of 0.05. Immune exposure information for the cohort was limited to CMV serostatus. A cluster of highly shared sequence variants was judged likely to represent a technical artifact of the sequencing pipeline. In a later analysis, TCR association rates were found to vary across HLA loci, with the most associated TCRs seen for DRB1 alleles and the fewest for HLA-C alleles.

The cohort consisted of 666 healthy bone marrow donors. At the time of sampling, every cohort member was nominally healthy, though immune exposures that went unrecorded were likely present. The donor was CMV seronegative and was included in the group of a few hundred seronegative cohort members. A peripheral blood sample was provided by each donor, and peripheral blood mononuclear cells were used for TCR beta sequencing. Genomic DNA was extracted from the blood cell samples with the Qiagen DNeasy Blood Extraction Kit. To note about this clone: This receptor's antigen is unknown. No much larger clone is present one base from it, and per-base qualities are unavailable.

Library preparation used the immunoSEQ multiplex PCR assay. For the multiplex PCR, a mixture combining 60 forward primers for TCR Vbeta segments and 13 reverse primers for TCR Jbeta segments was used. The CDR3 region of rearranged TCR beta genes was amplified from genomic DNA by a multiplex PCR assay. The Illumina HiSeq System was used to sequence the amplified TCR beta libraries as 87-base-pair reads. For the original study's pipeline: Across the 600 to 700 repertoires, a later analysis counted approximately 75 million unique TCR beta chains, some 11 million of which were shared by at least two donors. To remove PCR and sequencing errors, raw reads were error-corrected and collapsed into unique sequences using a nearest-neighbor algorithm that merged closely related sequences. Alignment of CDR3 sequences to IMGT reference sequences was used to assign V, D and J gene segments. For a sequence to be retained, at least a six-nucleotide match to both a V gene segment and a J gene segment was required. Rearrangements were called productive when the CDR3 lacked stop codons and stayed in frame with V and J; all others were non-productive. CDR3 was defined according to IMGT convention as the region running from the second conserved V-encoded cysteine to the conserved J-encoded phenylalanine. In an earlier analysis of 500 to 650 of the donors, sequences lacking an unambiguous match to a single V gene segment were excluded. In an earlier analysis of approximately 590 of the donors, V segments were called functional above 56.7% productive rearrangements and were called segregating when the between-donor standard deviation exceeded 5%. A statistical classification framework was built for diagnosing cytomegalovirus status from the catalog of TCR beta chain sequences. V and J gene assignment, in a later analysis, came from comparing TCR nucleotide sequences with IMGT/GENE-DB human TR gene sequences. In a later analysis, CDR3 sequences and most-parsimonious VDJ recombination scenarios were assigned using the TCRdist pipeline. In a later analysis, each TCR beta chain was defined by its CDR3 amino acid sequence together with its V-gene family, and reads lacking a unique V-gene family were excluded. To address suspected cross-contamination and a sequencing artifact, a later analysis removed over 500 highly shared, low-generation-probability nucleotide sequences. For each public chain, a later analysis derived a clonal expansion index from normalized ranks of inferred template counts within each repertoire. In a later analysis, generation probabilities were computed using a VDJ recombination model fitted to out-of-frame rearrangements, and the results were checked against IGoR. Hypergeometric tests were used in a later analysis to score TCR-TCR, TCR-HLA and TCR-CMV co-occurrence, with a repertoire-size bias correction applied to the TCR pairs. False discovery rates were estimated in a later analysis by permuting HLA or CMV assignments 20 times. In a later analysis, co-occurring TCRs were grouped using DBSCAN, with TCRdist sequence similarity added in when clustering inside HLA-allele-positive subsets. Co-occurrence clustering excluded repertoires with fewer than 30,000 or more than 120,000 public chains, plus five with anomalous nucleotide sharing. Imported from immuneACCESS, the table was reduced by TCRdb to in-frame sequences with V and J called. These copies leave out some clones; in studies compared against another copy, an unresolved V gene accounts for under half, and the cause of the remainder is not known. D and trimming come from the DNA, and the V and J calls and clone size come from that table. The sample includes about 110,000 clones, with 80% to 90% observed a single time. About 1.6% of the sample is held by the ten biggest clonotypes.

The sequence was collected from a man aged 50 to 59 in good health and CMV-seronegative. Sequenced material: PBMCs. The chain is encoded by TRBV28 joined to TRBJ1-6; TRBD1 is a weak D gene call, 5 bases matching. The DNA sequence is given as TGTGCCAGCAGTTTATTAGGGGTAAATAATTCACCCCTCCACTTT. This yields the protein CASSLLGVNNSPLHF.